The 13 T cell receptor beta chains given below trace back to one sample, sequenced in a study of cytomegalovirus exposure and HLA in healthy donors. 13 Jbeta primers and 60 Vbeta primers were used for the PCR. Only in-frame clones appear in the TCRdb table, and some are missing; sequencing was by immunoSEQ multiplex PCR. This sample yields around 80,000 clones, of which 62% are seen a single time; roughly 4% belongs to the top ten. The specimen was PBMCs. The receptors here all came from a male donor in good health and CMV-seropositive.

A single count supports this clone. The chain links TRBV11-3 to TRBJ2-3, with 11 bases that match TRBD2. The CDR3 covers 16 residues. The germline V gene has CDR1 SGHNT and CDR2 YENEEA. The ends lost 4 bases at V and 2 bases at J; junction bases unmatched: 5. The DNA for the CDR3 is TGTGCCAGCAGCTCCATTAGCGGGGGGGACACAGATACGCAGTATTTT. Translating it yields CASSSISGGDTDTQYF.

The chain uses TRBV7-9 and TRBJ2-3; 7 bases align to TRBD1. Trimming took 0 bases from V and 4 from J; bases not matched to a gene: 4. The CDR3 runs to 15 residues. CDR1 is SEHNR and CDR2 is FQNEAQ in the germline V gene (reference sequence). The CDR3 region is CASSLASGTADTQYF. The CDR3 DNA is TGTGCCAGCAGCTTAGCTTCCGGGACAGCAGATACGCAGTATTTT.

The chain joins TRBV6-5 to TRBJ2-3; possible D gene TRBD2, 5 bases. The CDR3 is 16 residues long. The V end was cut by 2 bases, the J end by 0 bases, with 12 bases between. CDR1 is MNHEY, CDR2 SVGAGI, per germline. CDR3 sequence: CASSYVAGGSTDTQYF. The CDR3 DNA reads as TGTGCCAGCAGTTACGTGGCGGGCGGTAGCACAGATACGCAGTATTTT.

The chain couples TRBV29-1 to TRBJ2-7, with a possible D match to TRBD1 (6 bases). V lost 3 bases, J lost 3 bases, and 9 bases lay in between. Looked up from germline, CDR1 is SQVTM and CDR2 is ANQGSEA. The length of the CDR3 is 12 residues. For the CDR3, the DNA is TGCAGCGTTGATTCAGGGGACTACGAGCAGTACTTC. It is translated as CSVDSGDYEQYF.

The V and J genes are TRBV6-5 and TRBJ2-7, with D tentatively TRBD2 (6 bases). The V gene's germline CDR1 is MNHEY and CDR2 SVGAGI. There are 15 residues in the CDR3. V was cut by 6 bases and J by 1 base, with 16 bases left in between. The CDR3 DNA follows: TGTGCCAGCAGCTCTGGGGGGTTAGGGTCCTACGAGCAGTACTTC. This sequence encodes CASSSGGLGSYEQYF.

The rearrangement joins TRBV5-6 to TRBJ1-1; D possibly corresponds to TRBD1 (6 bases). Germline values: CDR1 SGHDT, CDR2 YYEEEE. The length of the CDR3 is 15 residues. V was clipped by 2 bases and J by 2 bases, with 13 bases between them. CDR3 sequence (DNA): TGTGCCAGCAGCTTTGGTCCGGACAGCAACACTGAAGCTTTCTTT. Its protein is CASSFGPDSNTEAFF.

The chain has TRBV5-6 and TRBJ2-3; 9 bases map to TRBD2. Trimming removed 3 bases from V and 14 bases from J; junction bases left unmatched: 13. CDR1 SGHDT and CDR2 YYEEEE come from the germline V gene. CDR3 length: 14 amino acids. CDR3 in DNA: TGTGCCAGCAGCTCTGAGCGGGAGGTGACCTATTGGTATTTT. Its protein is CASSSEREVTYWYF.

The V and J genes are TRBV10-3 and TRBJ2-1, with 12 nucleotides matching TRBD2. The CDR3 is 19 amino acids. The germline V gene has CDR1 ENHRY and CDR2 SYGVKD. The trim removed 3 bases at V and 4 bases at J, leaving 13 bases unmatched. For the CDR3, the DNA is TGTGCCATCAGTGATCAGTCTCTTCCCGGGACTAGCGGGTACAATGAGCAGTTCTTC. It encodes CAISDQSLPGTSGYNEQFF.

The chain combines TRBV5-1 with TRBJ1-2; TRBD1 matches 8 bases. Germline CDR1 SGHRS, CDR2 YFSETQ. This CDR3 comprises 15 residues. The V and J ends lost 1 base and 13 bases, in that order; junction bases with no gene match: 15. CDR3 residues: CASSLIGRGQDLGTF. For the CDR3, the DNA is TGCGCCAGCAGCTTGATTGGCAGGGGGCAGGATTTAGGCACCTTC.

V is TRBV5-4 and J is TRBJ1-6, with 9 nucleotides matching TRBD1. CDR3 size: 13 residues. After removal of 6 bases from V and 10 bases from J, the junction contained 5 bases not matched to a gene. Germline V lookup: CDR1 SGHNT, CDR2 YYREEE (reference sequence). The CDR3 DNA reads TGTGCCAGCACCTGGGACAGGGAATCACCCCTCCACTTT. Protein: CASTWDRESPLHF.

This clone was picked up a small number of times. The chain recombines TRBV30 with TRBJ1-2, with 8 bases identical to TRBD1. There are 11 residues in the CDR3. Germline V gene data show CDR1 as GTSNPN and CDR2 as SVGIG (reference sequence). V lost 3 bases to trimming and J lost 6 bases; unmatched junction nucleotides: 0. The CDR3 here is CAWRTGDGYTF. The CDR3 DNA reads TGTGCCTGGAGGACAGGGGATGGCTACACCTTC.

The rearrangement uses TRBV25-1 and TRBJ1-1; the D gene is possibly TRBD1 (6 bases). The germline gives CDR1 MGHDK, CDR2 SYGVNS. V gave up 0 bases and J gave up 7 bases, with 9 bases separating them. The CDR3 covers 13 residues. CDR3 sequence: CASSEYKTGEAFF. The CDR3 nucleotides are TGTGCCAGCAGTGAATATAAGACAGGTGAAGCTTTCTTT.

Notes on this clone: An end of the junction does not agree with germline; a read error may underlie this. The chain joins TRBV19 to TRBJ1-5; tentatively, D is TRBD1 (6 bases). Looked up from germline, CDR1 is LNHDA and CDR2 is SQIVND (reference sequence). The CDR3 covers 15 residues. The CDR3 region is CASSKGGVGNQPQHF. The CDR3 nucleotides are TGTGCCAGCAGTAAGGGGGGGGTAGGCAATCAGCCCCAGCATTTT.